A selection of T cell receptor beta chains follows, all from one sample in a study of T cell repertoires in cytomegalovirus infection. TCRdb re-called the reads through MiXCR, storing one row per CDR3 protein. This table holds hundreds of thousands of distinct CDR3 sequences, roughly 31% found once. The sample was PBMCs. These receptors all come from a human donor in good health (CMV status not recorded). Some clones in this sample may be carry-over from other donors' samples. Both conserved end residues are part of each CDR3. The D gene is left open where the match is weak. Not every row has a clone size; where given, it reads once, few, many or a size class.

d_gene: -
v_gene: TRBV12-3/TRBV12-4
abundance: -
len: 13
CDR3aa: CASSLVSGNEQFF

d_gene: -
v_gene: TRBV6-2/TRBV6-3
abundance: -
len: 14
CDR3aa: CASSYREVNTEAFF

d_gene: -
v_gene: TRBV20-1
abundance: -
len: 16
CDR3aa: CSARATHLSRAYEQYF

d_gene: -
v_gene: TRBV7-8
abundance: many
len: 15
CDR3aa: CASSSTGLINEKLFF

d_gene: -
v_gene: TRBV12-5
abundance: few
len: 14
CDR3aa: CASGSGHGTDTQYF

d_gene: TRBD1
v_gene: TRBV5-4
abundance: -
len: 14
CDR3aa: CASSSDRDNSPLHF

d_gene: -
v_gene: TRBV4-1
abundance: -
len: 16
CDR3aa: CASSLASGRSNQPQHF

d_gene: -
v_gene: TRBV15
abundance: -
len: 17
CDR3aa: CATSREGRVPYTDTQYF

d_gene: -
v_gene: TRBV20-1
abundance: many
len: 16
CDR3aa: CSARDPPPLGTDTQYF

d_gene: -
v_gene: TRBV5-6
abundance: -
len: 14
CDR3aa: CASSWPGLTDTQYF

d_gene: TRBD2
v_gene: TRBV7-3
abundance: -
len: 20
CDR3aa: CASSPHGPSGGASGANVLTF

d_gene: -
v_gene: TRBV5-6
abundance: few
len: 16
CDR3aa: CASSLEGRSSVNEQFF

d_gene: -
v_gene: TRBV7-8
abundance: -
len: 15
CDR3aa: CASSPVTRRKETHDF

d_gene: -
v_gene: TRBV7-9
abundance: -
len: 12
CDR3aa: CASSHDSQPQHF

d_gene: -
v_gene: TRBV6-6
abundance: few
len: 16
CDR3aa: CASSYSRWGTQETQYF

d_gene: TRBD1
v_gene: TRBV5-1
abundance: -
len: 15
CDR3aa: CASSLAGGGIEKLFF

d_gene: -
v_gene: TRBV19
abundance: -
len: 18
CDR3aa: CASSWWGDTFSGANVLTF

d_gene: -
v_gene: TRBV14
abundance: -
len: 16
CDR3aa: CASSPWRGSNTGELFF

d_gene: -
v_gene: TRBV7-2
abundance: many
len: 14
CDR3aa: CASSPPKGRETQYF

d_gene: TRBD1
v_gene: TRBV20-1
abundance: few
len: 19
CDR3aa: CSASLHGTGLLTSNQPQHF

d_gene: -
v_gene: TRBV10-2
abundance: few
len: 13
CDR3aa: CASTRGVIYEQYF

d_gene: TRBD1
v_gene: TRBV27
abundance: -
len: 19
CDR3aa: CASSSRTPRQGRTFGEQYF

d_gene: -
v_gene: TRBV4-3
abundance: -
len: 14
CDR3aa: CASSQTGPTREQFF

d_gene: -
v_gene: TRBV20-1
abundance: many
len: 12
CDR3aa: CSARTLDRGYTF

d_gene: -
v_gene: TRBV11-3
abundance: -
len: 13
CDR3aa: CASSRLLTDTIYF

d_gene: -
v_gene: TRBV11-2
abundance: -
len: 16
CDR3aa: CASSPPTGRLYNEQFF

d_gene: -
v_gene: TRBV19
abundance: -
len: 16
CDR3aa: CASIPRGEKPAYGYTF

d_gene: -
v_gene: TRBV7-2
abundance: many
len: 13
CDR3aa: CASSYSRNQPQHF

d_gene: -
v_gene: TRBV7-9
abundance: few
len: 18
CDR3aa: CASSLASVTQATNEKLFF